The clone carrying this T cell receptor beta chain was observed a handful of times. Its antigen is unknown. The table came from immunoSEQ multiplex PCR; TCRdb's copy has only in-frame clones and leaves some out. This table has about 10,000 clones, approximately 63% appearing once. The record originates from a study of OX40 agonist ivuxolimab in advanced cancers. Study summary: Partial responses occurred in three patients (one hepatocellular carcinoma, two cutaneous melanoma).

With 4 bases removed from V and 4 bases from J, the gap between germline ends came to 12 bases. Looked up from germline, CDR1 is MNHEY and CDR2 is SMNVEV (reference sequence). The CDR3 has 14 residues. The study, taken as a whole, reports: Among some nonresponders, normalized T-cell clonal expansion was also low.

The rearrangement links TRBV27 to TRBJ2-3; D perhaps matches TRBD1 (6 bases). The receptor's source is an adult with an advanced solid tumor such as melanoma, head and neck, liver or kidney cancer. This sample comprised CD4+ or CD8+ T cells sorted from blood, obtained in a trial of the OX40 agonist ivuxolimab. CDR3 amino acids: CASSSLQGPDTQYF. In DNA form, the CDR3 reads TGTGCCAGCAGTTCCCTACAGGGTCCAGATACGCAGTATTTT.